The next 21 T cell receptor beta chains were all read from a single sample in a study of blood T cells in healthy people across ages. A second 7 to 11 cycle PCR used barcoded and J-beta primers. TCRdb passed the 5' RACE reads through MiXCR, listing each CDR3 protein once. The profile covers roughly 900,000 distinct CDR3 sequences, with 29% appearing a single time and 15% to 20% taken by the ten largest. Sequenced: blood. These TCRs come from an elderly woman in good health.

A note on this clonotype: This could be a read error, since a much larger clone is one nucleotide away. The rearrangement links TRBV7-2 to TRBJ2-1; 10 bases line up with TRBD2. Germline CDR1 reads SGHTA; CDR2 reads FQGNSA. J gave up 13 bases and V 4 bases, and 16 bases lay outside the gene matches. CDR3 length equals 16 residues. The CDR3 region has the DNA TGTGCCAGCAGCTCATTCCCCGGACTAGCGGAAGAGACCCAGTTCTTC. It specifies CASSSFPGLAEETQFF.

This chain uses TRBV29-1 with TRBJ2-4; TRBD1 aligns across 7 bases. Trimming at V came to 7 bases and at J to 0 bases, leaving 3 bases not matched to a gene. The CDR3 covers 13 residues. Germline assignment: CDR1 SQVTM and CDR2 ANQGSEA. The CDR3 sequence: CSARTGAKNIQYF. CDR3 DNA: TGCAGCGCTAGGACAGGAGCCAAAAACATTCAGTACTTC.

There are many counts of this clonotype. The rearrangement joins TRBV28 to TRBJ1-4; D remains unclear. Trimming pared 6 bases from V and 8 bases from J, leaving 13 bases between. The CDR3 sequence is 13 residues long. Germline lookup yields CDR1 MDHEN and CDR2 SYDVKM. For the CDR3, the DNA is TGTGCCAGCAGCGAAGGGTTTGAGGAAAAACTGTTTTTT. Translated, it gives CASSEGFEEKLFF. Full variable domain (outside the CDR3, taken from reference TRBV28 and TRBJ1-4): DVKVTQSSRYLVKRTGEKVFLECVQDMDHENMFWYRQDPGLGLRLIYFSYDVKMKEKGDIPEGYSVSREKKERFSLILESASTNQTSMYLCASSEGFEEKLFFGSGTQLSVL.

This clonotype was counted a few times. The rearrangement uses TRBV20-1 and TRBJ2-7; 7 bases align to TRBD2. CDR1 is DFQATT and CDR2 is SNEGSKA in the germline V gene (reference sequence). This CDR3 spans 15 amino acids. The CDR3 bases are TGCAGCCTTCTCGACGGGACTACGGTTTCCAATGAGCAGTACTTC. It yields the protein CSLLDGTTVSNEQYF.

V gene TRBV3-1 combines with J gene TRBJ2-7, with D perhaps given as TRBD1 or TRBD2 (5 bases each). CDR1 and CDR2 from the germline V gene are LGHDT and YNNKEL (reference sequence). This CDR3 region has 13 residues. Trimming left V 2 bases short and J 6 bases short, with 11 bases between. Here the CDR3 reads CASSQRGASEQYF. CDR3 bases: TGTGCCAGCAGCCAAAGGGGAGCCTCCGAGCAGTACTTC.

This clonotype was seen just once. The chain is built from TRBV29-1 and TRBJ2-3; 7 nucleotides line up with TRBD2. Trimming cost V 2 bases and J 0 bases; bases outside gene matches: 11. The V gene's germline CDR1 is SQVTM and CDR2 ANQGSEA. This CDR3 is built from 17 residues. The CDR3 is CSVEPPRRGVSTDTQYF. The CDR3 DNA sequence: TGCAGCGTTGAACCCCCCCGCCGGGGGGTAAGCACAGATACGCAGTATTTT.

This chain connects TRBV9 to TRBJ2-7, with 7 bases that match TRBD1. The V and J ends lost 0 bases and 2 bases, in that order; junction bases with no gene match: 5. Germline CDR1 SGDLS, CDR2 YYNGEE. The CDR3 consists of 15 residues. The CDR3 nucleotides read TGTGCCAGCAGCGTAGGAGGACAGGCCCCCTACGAGCAGTACTTC. This translates into CASSVGGQAPYEQYF. Full variable domain (remainder filled in from reference TRBV9 and TRBJ2-7): DSGVTQTPKHLITATGQRVTLRCSPRSGDLSVYWYQQSLDQGLQFLIQYYNGEERAKGNILERFSAQQFPDLHSELNLSSLELGDSALYFCASSVGGQAPYEQYFGPGTRLTVT.

This clonotype was found many times. The V gene is TRBV20-1, the J gene TRBJ2-1; D is possibly TRBD2 (5 bases). The ends were cut back, 6 bases at V and 6 bases at J, with 9 bases in the middle. Germline V gene sequence: CDR1 DFQATT, CDR2 SNEGSKA (reference sequence). This CDR3 spans 11 amino acids. The CDR3 DNA is TGCAGTGCCATCCGGGGCAATGAGCAGTTCTTC. It translates to CSAIRGNEQFF.

This clonotype was recorded many times. The V call is TRBV7-2, the J call TRBJ1-2; a possible D gene is TRBD1 (6 bases). This CDR3 contains 17 residues. The germline V and J ends were trimmed by 2 bases and 8 bases, with 24 bases remaining between them. CDR1 is SGHTA, CDR2 FQGNSA, per germline. The CDR3 protein is CASSLSMSAGASGGYTF. CDR3 nucleotide sequence: TGTGCCAGCAGCTTAAGCATGTCGGCGGGGGCCAGCGGGGGCTACACCTTC.

As concerns this clonotype: This may be a read error, as it is one base from a much larger clone. V gene TRBV12-3 or TRBV12-4 combines with J gene TRBJ1-1; TRBD1 might be the D (5 bases). The CDR3 is made up of 15 amino acids. Deletions cut 6 bases from V and 5 bases from J, with 19 bases between. CDR3 sequence reads: CASSLWGPGKTEAFF. The CDR3 region has the DNA TGTGCCAGCAGCCTATGGGGCCCAGGGAAAACTGAAGCTTTCTTT.

This clonotype was recorded only once. Given a much more abundant clone one base away, this may be a read error. The chain employs TRBV30 and TRBJ2-1; the D is unclear. The J call may be faulty, since TRBJ2-7 better matches the DNA end. Germline V gene data show CDR1 as GTSNPN and CDR2 as SVGIG (reference sequence). This CDR3 has 15 residues. The CDR3 loop reads CAWSSGVSSYNEQYF. The CDR3 nucleotides are TGTGCCTGGAGTTCAGGAGTTAGCTCCTACAATGAGCAGTACTTC.

This clonotype has at least ten counts. The chain couples TRBV7-9 to TRBJ1-1; D is ambiguous. This CDR3 spans 14 amino acids. Germline V CDR1 and CDR2: SEHNR, FQNEAQ (reference sequence). The V end was cut by 5 bases, the J end by 5 bases, with 15 bases between. The CDR3 here is CASSQASSGTEAFF. The DNA for the CDR3 is TGTGCCAGCAGCCAAGCATCGTCGGGAACTGAAGCTTTCTTT.

In this sample, this clonotype turned up many times. The chain links TRBV14 to TRBJ2-7, with 7 bases fitting TRBD2. The CDR3 length is 15 residues. The V and J ends lost 5 bases and 0 bases, in that order; junction bases with no gene match: 7. Germline assignment: CDR1 SGHDN and CDR2 FVKESK. The CDR3 region is CASSSLGTNSYEQYF. The CDR3 coding sequence is TGTGCCAGCAGCTCTCTCGGGACTAACTCCTACGAGCAGTACTTC.

This chain joins TRBV12-3 or TRBV12-4 and TRBJ2-3, with D unresolved. Trimming removed 6 bases at V and 2 bases at J, with 9 bases between. The CDR3 covers 13 residues. The CDR3 loop is CASRGEPTDTQYF. The CDR3 bases are TGTGCCAGCAGAGGAGAGCCCACAGATACGCAGTATTTT.

This clonotype showed up many times. A read error may explain this, as a much larger clone is one base away. The V and J genes are TRBV28 and TRBJ2-7, with 9 bases identical to TRBD1. With 6 bases clipped from V and 0 bases from J, the junction kept 3 bases outside the gene matches. Germline V lookup: CDR1 MDHEN, CDR2 SYDVKM. The CDR3 loop spans 14 amino acids. In nucleotides, the CDR3 is TGTGCCAGCAGGGGGACAGGGCGCTCCTACGAGCAGTACTTC. It specifies CASRGTGRSYEQYF. The whole variable domain, filled in from reference TRBV28 and TRBJ2-7, reads DVKVTQSSRYLVKRTGEKVFLECVQDMDHENMFWYRQDPGLGLRLIYFSYDVKMKEKGDIPEGYSVSREKKERFSLILESASTNQTSMYLCASRGTGRSYEQYFGPGTRLTVT.

In regard to this clonotype: The junction departs from germline at one end; a sequencing error may be responsible. The V gene is TRBV12-3 or TRBV12-4, the J gene TRBJ1-1; maybe TRBD1 (6 bases). The CDR3 is 13 amino acids. The CDR3 coding sequence is TGTGCCGGCAGTTTAAAGGGGGACACTGAAGCTTTCTTT. This encodes CAGSLKGDTEAFF.

This clonotype was counted ten times or more. The chain carries TRBV6-5 and TRBJ1-2, with 8 bases matching TRBD1. There are 14 residues in the CDR3. Per germline, CDR1 MNHEY and CDR2 SVGAGI. The V segment lost 5 bases and the J segment 6 bases; nucleotides outside the gene matches: 8. The CDR3 region is CASSIRQGMNGYTF. The CDR3 coding sequence is TGTGCCAGCAGTATTCGACAGGGGATGAATGGCTACACCTTC.

The V and J genes are TRBV28 and TRBJ1-5; possible D gene TRBD1, 6 bases. Trimming cost V 5 bases and J 0 bases, with 17 bases left between them. Germline assignment: CDR1 MDHEN and CDR2 SYDVKM. The CDR3 covers 17 residues. The CDR3 sequence: CASSPRGRGYSNQPQHF. The CDR3 DNA reads as TGTGCCAGCAGTCCTCGGGGCAGGGGATATAGCAATCAGCCCCAGCATTTT.

This chain links TRBV21-1 with TRBJ1-5. TRBV21-1 is recorded as a pseudogene. CDR3 length: 14 amino acids. DNA of the CDR3: TGTACCAGCAGGAAAGGGGAGGAGACTCAGCCCCAGCATTTT. This encodes CTSRKGEETQPQHF.

The chain uses TRBV5-1 and TRBJ2-3, with 11 bases fitting TRBD2. CDR3 length: 16 residues. Germline V lookup: CDR1 SGHRS, CDR2 YFSETQ. V shed 6 bases, J shed 2 bases, and the junction held 8 bases outside the gene matches. The CDR3 nucleotides read TGCGCCAGCAACCCCCTAGCGGGGGGACCCACAGATACGCAGTATTTT. Translating gives CASNPLAGGPTDTQYF.

As concerns this clonotype: This may be a read error: a much more frequent sequence differs by one nucleotide. This chain uses TRBV27 with TRBJ2-7; 10 bases fit TRBD2. Looked up from germline, CDR1 is MNHEY and CDR2 is SMNVEV (reference sequence). The CDR3 has 15 amino acids. V was clipped by 6 bases and J by 7 bases; unmatched bases: 12. This chain's CDR3 is CASSPLAGARNEQYF. As DNA, the CDR3 is TGTGCCAGCAGCCCCCTAGCGGGGGCCAGGAATGAGCAGTACTTC.